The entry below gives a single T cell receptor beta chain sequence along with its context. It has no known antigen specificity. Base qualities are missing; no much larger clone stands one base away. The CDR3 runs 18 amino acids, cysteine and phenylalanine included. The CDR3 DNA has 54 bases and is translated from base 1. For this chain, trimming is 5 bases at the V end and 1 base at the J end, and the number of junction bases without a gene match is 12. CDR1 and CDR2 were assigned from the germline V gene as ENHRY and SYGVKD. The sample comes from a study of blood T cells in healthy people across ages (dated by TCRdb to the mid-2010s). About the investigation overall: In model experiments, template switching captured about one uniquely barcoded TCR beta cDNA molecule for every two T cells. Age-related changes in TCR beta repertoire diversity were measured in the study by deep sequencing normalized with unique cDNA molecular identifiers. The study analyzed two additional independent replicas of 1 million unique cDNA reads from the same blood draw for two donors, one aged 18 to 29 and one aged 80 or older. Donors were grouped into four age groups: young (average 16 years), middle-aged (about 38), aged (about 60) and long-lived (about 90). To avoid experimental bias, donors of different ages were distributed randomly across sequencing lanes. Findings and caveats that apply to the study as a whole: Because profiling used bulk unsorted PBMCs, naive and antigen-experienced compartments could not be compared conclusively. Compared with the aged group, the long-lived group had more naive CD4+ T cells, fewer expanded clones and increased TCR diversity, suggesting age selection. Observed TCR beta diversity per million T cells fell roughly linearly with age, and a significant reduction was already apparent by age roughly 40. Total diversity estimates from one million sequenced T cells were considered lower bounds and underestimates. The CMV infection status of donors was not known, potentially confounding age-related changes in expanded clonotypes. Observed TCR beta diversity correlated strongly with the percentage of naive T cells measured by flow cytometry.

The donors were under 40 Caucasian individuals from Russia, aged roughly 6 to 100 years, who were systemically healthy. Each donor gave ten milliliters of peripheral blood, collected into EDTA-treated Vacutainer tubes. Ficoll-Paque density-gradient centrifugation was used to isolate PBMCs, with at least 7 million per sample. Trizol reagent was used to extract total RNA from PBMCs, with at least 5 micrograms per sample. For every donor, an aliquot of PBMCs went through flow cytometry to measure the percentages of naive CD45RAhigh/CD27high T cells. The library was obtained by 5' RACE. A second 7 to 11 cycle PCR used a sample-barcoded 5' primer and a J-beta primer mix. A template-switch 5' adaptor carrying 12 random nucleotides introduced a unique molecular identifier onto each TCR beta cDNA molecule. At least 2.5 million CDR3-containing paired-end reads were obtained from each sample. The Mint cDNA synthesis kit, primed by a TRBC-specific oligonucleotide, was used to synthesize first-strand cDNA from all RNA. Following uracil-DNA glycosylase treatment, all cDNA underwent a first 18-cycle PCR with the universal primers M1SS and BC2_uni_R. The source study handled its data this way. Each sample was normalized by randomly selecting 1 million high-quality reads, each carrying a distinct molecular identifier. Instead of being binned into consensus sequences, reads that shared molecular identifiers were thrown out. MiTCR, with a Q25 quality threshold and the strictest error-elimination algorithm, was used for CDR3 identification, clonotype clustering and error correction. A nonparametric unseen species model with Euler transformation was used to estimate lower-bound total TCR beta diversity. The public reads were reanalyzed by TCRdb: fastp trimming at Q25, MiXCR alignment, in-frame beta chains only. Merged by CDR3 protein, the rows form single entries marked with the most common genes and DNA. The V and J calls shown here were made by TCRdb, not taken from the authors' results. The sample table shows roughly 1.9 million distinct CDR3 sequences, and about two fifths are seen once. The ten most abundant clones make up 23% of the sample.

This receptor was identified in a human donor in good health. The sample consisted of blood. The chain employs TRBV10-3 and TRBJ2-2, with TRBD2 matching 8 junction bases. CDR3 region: CAISSSLSGGLNTGELFF. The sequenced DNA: TGTGCCATCAGTTCCTCCCTAAGCGGGGGCTTGAACACCGGGGAGCTGTTTTTT.